Listed below are T cell receptor beta chains from one sample, sequenced in a study of T-cell memory formation after mild COVID-19. TCRdb recomputed calls from the 5' RACE reads with MiXCR, one row per CDR3 protein. This table has 350,000 or so distinct CDR3 sequences, approximately 13% appearing once. The sequenced sample was PBMCs or a T cell subset sorted from them (not recorded which). The receptors were sampled from a man between 18 and 35 years old who had mild COVID-19 (a few samples of this study predate the infection). Cell type and time point are not known. Each CDR3 is given with its conserved first and last residue. A D gene is named only where the DNA matches it firmly. Some rows have no size entry. The others give once, few or many, or a class for an expanded clone.

TRBJ2-6	14	.	few	TRBV5-1	CASVLGSGANVLTF	TGCGCCAGCGTCCTCGGCTCTGGGGCCAACGTCCTGACTTTC
TRBJ1-1	13	TRBD1	.	TRBV12-3/TRBV12-4	CASSKQGDTEAFF	TGTGCCAGCAGCAAGCAGGGGGACACTGAAGCTTTCTTT
TRBJ2-5	13	TRBD1	.	TRBV20-1	CSAETGTGETQYF	TGCAGTGCAGAGACAGGGACGGGTGAGACCCAGTACTTC
TRBJ2-3	17	.	.	TRBV4-2	CASSRSRGGAHADTQYF	TGTGCCAGCAGCCGATCAAGGGGGGGGGCGCATGCGGATACGCAGTATTTT
TRBJ1-1	16	.	.	TRBV10-3	CAISPRREGMNTEAFF	TGTGCCATCAGCCCCAGGAGGGAGGGAATGAACACTGAAGCTTTCTTT
TRBJ1-5	14	TRBD1	.	TRBV29-1	CIVPGTGRNQPQHF	TGCATCGTTCCCGGGACAGGGCGCAATCAGCCCCAGCATTTT
TRBJ1-3	16	.	few	TRBV4-1	CASSQVTGSSGNTIYF	TGCGCCAGCAGCCAAGTCACAGGGAGCTCTGGAAACACCATATATTTT
TRBJ2-3	14	TRBD1	many	TRBV6-4	CASSDGQGADTQYF	TGTGCCAGCAGTGACGGACAGGGGGCAGATACGCAGTATTTT
TRBJ2-7	13	.	many	TRBV5-1	CASSLTGSRVQYF	TGCGCCAGCAGCTTAACCGGGAGTCGCGTGCAGTACTTC
TRBJ2-1	17	TRBD2	.	TRBV13	CASSLRSGGPGGNEQFF	TGTGCCAGCAGCTTAAGGAGCGGGGGGCCAGGGGGAAATGAGCAGTTCTTC
TRBJ2-5	16	TRBD2	.	TRBV3-1	CASRLQPGLAEETQYF	TGTGCCAGCAGACTACAACCGGGACTAGCGGAAGAGACCCAGTACTTC
TRBJ2-3	15	TRBD2	few	TRBV12-3/TRBV12-4	CASTLVGASGAAQYF	TGTGCCAGCACCCTGGTCGGGGCTAGCGGGGCGGCGCAGTATTTT
TRBJ2-1	15	TRBD1	.	TRBV20-1	CSASWTGSPYNEQFF	TGCAGTGCTAGTTGGACAGGGTCCCCCTACAATGAGCAGTTCTTC
TRBJ2-4	18	TRBD1	many	TRBV6-2/TRBV6-3	CASSYFTRTGSAKNIQYF	TGTGCCAGCAGTTACTTCACCCGGACAGGGTCCGCCAAAAACATTCAGTACTTC
TRBJ2-1	16	TRBD2	.	TRBV7-8	CASTYPARTSGNEQFF	TGTGCCAGCACCTACCCGGCCCGGACTAGCGGTAATGAGCAGTTCTTC
TRBJ1-2	12	.	once	TRBV5-1	CASSNQGYGYTF	TGCGCCAGCAGCAATCAGGGGTATGGCTACACCTTC
TRBJ2-3	14	.	few	TRBV24-1	CATEEDSSTDTQYF	TGTGCCACCGAGGAGGACTCTAGCACAGATACGCAGTATTTT
TRBJ2-5	15	.	few	TRBV18	CASSQILAAPETQYF	TGTGCCAGCTCACAGATACTAGCCGCCCCAGAGACCCAGTACTTC
TRBJ2-2	17	.	.	TRBV4-1	CASSQGRARGNTGELFF	TGCGCCAGCAGCCAAGGAAGGGCCAGGGGGAACACCGGGGAGCTGTTTTTT